This T cell receptor beta chain was recorded in a study of radiation and T cells in renal cell carcinoma. Noted time point: baseline pretreatment blood. Treatment indicated: 15 Gy SBRT to primary tumor, nephrectomy 4 weeks later. Some clones are missing from TCRdb's copy, which holds only in-frame ones; the method was immunoSEQ multiplex PCR. The sample yields roughly 120,000 clones, roughly 85% seen once. Many counts were recorded for this clone. Germline and junction disagree at one end, which may indicate a read error. Germline CDR1 and CDR2: SEHNR and FQNEAQ (reference sequence). The CDR3 contains 12 residues.

This clonotype was sampled from an older woman with renal cell carcinoma. This rearrangement joins TRBV7-9 to TRBJ2-7; D gene unclear. This sample comprised blood, obtained from a patient whose treatment included radiotherapy and nephrectomy. The CDR3 region is CASSLEPNPEDF. Written as DNA, the CDR3 is TGTGCCAGCAGCTTAGAGCCCAACCCAGAGGACTTC. The full variable domain, rest sourced from reference TRBV7-9 and TRBJ2-7, is DTGVSQNPRHKITKRGQNVTFRCDPISEHNRLYWYRQTLGQGPEFLTYFQNEAQLEKSRLLSDRFSAERPKGSFSTLEIQRTEQGDSAMYLCASSLEPNPEDFGPGTRLTVT.